This entry concerns a single T cell receptor beta chain. The sample comes from a study of preoperative IRX-2 immunotherapy in early breast cancer. Clones were read by immunoSEQ multiplex PCR, and TCRdb kept only the in-frame ones, dropping some. The sample includes about 38,000 clones, roughly 80% of them seen just once. Treatment reported: preoperative locoregional IRX-2 cytokine immunotherapy. Patients received preoperative, locoregional IRX-2 cytokine immunotherapy in a phase Ib study. Specimen: lymph node tissue, collected after IRX-2 immunotherapy. The receptor was isolated from a human donor with breast cancer.

CDR3 nucleotide sequence: TGTGCCAGCAGCGGATGGACAGGGTTCAATGAGCAGTTCTTC. Translation: CASSGWTGFNEQFF. This rearrangement joins TRBV9 to TRBJ2-1; 8 bases are shared with TRBD1. The V gene end was trimmed by 3 bases and the J gene end by 6 bases; junction bases not matched to a gene: 5. The germline V gene has CDR1 SGDLS and CDR2 YYNGEE. CDR3 length: 14 amino acids. The whole variable domain, filled in from reference TRBV9 and TRBJ2-1, reads DSGVTQTPKHLITATGQRVTLRCSPRSGDLSVYWYQQSLDQGLQFLIQYYNGEERAKGNILERFSAQQFPDLHSELNLSSLELGDSALYFCASSGWTGFNEQFFGPGTRLTVL.